This T cell receptor beta chain appears in the sequencing data of a study of CD8+ T cells in alopecia areata. Overall study findings and caveats: Normal scalp showed lower clonality than lesional scalp, especially alopecia totalis/universalis. With patients, TCR sharing proved less clear than in mice, a difference possibly related to HLA.

As regards this clone: Its antigen is as yet unknown.

Germline CDR1 SQVTM, CDR2 ANQGSEA. Trimming cost V 8 bases and J 10 bases, with 9 bases left between them. The CDR3 loop spans 9 amino acids. cDNA serving as the sequencing template came from extracted, reverse transcribed RNA. Using immunoSEQ multiplex PCR, the repertoire was profiled, and TCRdb retains in-frame clones only, with some absent. The sample includes 130,000 or so clones, more than 85% of them seen just once. Treatment: oral pan-JAK inhibitor, 5-10 mg twice daily. The sample in question was CD8+ T cells sorted from blood, obtained at week 4, from a patient treated with tofacitinib. This chain joins TRBV29-1 and TRBJ2-1; a possible D gene is TRBD2 (5 bases). The receptor comes from a human donor with alopecia areata. The CDR3 region has the DNA TGCAGCTGTGGAGGCGAGCAGTTCTTC. Translating gives CSCGGEQFF.